Following are 6 T cell receptor beta chains from one sample sequenced in a study of post-analysis software for immune sequencing data. Findings and caveats of the study: TRBV5-6, TRBV5-1 and TRBV20-1 were among several TRBV segments more frequent in patients than controls.

TCR beta cDNA libraries had unique molecular identifiers. TCRdb analysed the PCR reads with MiXCR anew, one entry per CDR3 protein. The table records fewer than 900,000 distinct CDR3 sequences, about half of them present only once. No antigen has been assigned to these receptors. Sequencing used blood. The source is a girl between 10 and 17 years old with multiple sclerosis.

With regard to this clonotype: A much larger clone sits a single nucleotide away, making a read error possible. The V call is TRBV7-9, the J call TRBJ2-3, with D perhaps TRBD1 (6 bases). The CDR3 has 15 residues. The V and J ends lost 5 bases and 0 bases respectively, with 12 bases between them. The germline gives CDR1 SEHNR, CDR2 FQNEAQ (reference sequence). CDR3 residues: CASSARDTSTDTQYF. CDR3 nucleotides: TGTGCCAGCAGCGCCCGGGACACCAGCACAGATACGCAGTATTTT.

The V and J genes are TRBV9 and TRBJ1-1; 9 bases map to TRBD1. V was clipped by 3 bases and J by 6 bases; unmatched bases: 6. CDR1 SGDLS and CDR2 YYNGEE come from the germline V gene. The CDR3 contains 14 residues. The CDR3 coding sequence is TGTGCCAGCAGCGCGGGACAGGGAAGGGCTGAAGCTTTCTTT. Its protein product is CASSAGQGRAEAFF.

J is TRBJ2-7 and V is TRBV29-1; 11 nucleotides agree with TRBD2. Unmatched junction bases numbered 13, after V lost 4 bases and J lost 5 bases. The CDR3 sequence is 16 residues long. CDR1 SQVTM and CDR2 ANQGSEA come from the germline V gene. The CDR3 nucleotides are TGCAGCGTTGTGTTCCTGGAACTAGCGGGAGCGGACGAGCAGTACTTC. It specifies CSVVFLELAGADEQYF.

The rearrangement links TRBV6-2 or TRBV6-3 to TRBJ2-1; D call uncertain. V gave up 6 bases and J gave up 5 bases, with 14 bases separating them. The CDR3 runs 14 residues. Per the germline V gene, CDR1 is MNHEY and CDR2 is SVGEGT. CDR3 nucleotides: TGTGCCAGCAGAGAGCCATCAAATAACAATGAGCAGTTCTTC. Protein sequence: CASREPSNNNEQFF.

This chain joins TRBV28 and TRBJ1-5; D perhaps matches TRBD1 (5 bases). The CDR3 contains 18 residues. Germline V CDR1 and CDR2: MDHEN, SYDVKM. The ends were cut back, 4 bases at V and 2 bases at J, with 21 bases in the middle. CDR3 in DNA: TGTGCCAGCAGTTCACCCTCGGGCGTGGTGGGGGGCAATCAGCCCCAGCATTTT. This codes for CASSSPSGVVGGNQPQHF.

This clonotype has just a few counts. V gene TRBV20-1 combines with J gene TRBJ2-7; a weak D match, TRBD2 (5 bases). CDR3 size: 13 residues. Germline-derived CDR1 and CDR2 are DFQATT and SNEGSKA (reference sequence). V was trimmed by 2 bases and J by 2 bases, leaving 10 bases between them. The DNA for the CDR3 is TGCAGTGCTAGATTAGCGTCAACCTACGAGCAGTACTTC. Translation: CSARLASTYEQYF.